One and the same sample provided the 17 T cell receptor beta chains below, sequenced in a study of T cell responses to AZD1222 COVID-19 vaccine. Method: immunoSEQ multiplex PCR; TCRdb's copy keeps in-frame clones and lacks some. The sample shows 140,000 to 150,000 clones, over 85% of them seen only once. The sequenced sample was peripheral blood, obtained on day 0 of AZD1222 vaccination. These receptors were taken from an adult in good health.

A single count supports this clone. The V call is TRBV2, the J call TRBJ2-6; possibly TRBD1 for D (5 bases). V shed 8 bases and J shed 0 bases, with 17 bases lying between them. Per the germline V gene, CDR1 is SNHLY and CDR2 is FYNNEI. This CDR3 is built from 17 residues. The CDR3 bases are TGTGCCAGCGGAAGACAGCATAGATACTCTGGGGCCAACGTCCTGACTTTC. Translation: CASGRQHRYSGANVLTF.

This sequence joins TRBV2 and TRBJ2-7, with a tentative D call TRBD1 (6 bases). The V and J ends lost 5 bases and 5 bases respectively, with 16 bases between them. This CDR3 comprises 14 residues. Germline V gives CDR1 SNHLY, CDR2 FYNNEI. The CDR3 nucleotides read TGTGCCAGCAGTTTAGACAGGCACCCGAACGAGCAGTACTTC. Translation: CASSLDRHPNEQYF.

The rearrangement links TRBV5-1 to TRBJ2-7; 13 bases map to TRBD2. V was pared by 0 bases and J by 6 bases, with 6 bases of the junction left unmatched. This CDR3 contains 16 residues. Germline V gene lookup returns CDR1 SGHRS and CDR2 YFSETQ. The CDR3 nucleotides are TGCGCCAGCAGCTTGGCCGGGACTAGCGGGACGGGCGAGCAGTACTTC. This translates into CASSLAGTSGTGEQYF.

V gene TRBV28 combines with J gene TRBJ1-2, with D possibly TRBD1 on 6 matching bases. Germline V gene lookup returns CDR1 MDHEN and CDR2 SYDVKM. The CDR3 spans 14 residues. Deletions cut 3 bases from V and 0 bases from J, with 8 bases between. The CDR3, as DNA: TGTGCCAGCAGTTTGGGACAACCTAACTATGGCTACACCTTC. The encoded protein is CASSLGQPNYGYTF.

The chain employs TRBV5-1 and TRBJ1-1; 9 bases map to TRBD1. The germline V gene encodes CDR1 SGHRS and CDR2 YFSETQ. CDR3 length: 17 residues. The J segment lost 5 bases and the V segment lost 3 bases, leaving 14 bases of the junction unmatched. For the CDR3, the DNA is TGCGCCAGCAGCTCAGATGACAGGGGGATACCTGAAACTGAAGCTTTCTTT. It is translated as CASSSDDRGIPETEAFF.

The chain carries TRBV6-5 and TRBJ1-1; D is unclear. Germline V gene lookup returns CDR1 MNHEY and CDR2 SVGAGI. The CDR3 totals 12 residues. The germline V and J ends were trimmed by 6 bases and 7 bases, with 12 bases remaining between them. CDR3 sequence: CASRVRTGEAFF. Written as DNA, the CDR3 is TGTGCCAGCAGAGTTAGAACGGGTGAAGCTTTCTTT.

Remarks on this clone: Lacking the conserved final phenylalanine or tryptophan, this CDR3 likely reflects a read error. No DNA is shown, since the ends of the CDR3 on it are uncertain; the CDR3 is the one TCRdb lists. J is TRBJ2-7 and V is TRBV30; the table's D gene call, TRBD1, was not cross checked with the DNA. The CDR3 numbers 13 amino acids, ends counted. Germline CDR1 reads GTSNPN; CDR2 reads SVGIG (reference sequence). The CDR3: CAWSVTGGTPLGL.

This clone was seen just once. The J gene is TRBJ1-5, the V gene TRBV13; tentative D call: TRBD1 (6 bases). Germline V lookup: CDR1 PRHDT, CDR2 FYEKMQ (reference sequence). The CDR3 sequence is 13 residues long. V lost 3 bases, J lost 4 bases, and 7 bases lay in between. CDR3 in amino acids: CASSLQGNQPQHF. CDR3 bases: TGTGCCAGCAGCTTGCAGGGGAATCAGCCCCAGCATTTT.

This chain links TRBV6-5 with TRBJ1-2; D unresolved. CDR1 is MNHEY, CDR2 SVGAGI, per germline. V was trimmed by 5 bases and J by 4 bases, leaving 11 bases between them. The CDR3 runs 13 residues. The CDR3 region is CASSKLSFYGYTF. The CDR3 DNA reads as TGTGCCAGCAGTAAGCTAAGTTTCTATGGCTACACCTTC.

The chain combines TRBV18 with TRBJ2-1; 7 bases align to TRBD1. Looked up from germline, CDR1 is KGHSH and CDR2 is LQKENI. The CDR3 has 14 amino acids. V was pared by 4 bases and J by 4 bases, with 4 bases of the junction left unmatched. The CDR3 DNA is TGTGCCAGCTCACGGCCCAGGGGGTACAATGAGCAGTTCTTC. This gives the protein CASSRPRGYNEQFF.

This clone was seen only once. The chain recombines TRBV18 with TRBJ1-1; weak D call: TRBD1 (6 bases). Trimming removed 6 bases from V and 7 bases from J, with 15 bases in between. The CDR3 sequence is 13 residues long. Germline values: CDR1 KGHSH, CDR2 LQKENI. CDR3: CASSSTGDNEAFF. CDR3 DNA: TGTGCCAGCTCTTCGACAGGCGATAATGAAGCTTTCTTT.

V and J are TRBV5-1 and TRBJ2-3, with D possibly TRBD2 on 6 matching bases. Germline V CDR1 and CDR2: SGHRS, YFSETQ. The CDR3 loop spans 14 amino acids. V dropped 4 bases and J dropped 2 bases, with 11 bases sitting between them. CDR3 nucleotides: TGCGCCAGCAGCCAGGAGGGTACCACAGATACGCAGTATTTT. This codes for CASSQEGTTDTQYF.

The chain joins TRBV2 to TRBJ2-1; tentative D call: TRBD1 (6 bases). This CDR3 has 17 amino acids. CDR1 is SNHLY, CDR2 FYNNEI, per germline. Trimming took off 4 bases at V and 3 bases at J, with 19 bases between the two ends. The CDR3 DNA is TGTGCCAGCAGTGGGGGACATCGAGGAGGAATCTACAATGAGCAGTTCTTC. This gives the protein CASSGGHRGGIYNEQFF.

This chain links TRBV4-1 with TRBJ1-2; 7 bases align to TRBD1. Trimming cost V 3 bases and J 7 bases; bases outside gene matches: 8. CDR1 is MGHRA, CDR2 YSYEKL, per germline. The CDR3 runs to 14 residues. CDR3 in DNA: TGCGCCAGCAGCCATAGACAGGGTCGTGGTGGCTACACCTTC. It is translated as CASSHRQGRGGYTF.

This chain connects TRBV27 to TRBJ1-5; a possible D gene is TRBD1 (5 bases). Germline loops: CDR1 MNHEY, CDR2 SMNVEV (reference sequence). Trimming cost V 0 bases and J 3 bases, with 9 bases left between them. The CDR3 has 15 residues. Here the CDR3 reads CASSLSKGDNQPQHF. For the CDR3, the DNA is TGTGCCAGCAGTTTATCGAAAGGGGACAATCAGCCCCAGCATTTT.

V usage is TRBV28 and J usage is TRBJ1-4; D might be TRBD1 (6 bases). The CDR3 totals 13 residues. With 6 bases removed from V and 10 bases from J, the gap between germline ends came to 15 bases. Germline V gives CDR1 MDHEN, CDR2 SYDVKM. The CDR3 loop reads CASSPHTGPKLFF. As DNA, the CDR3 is TGTGCCAGCAGCCCCCATACAGGGCCAAAACTGTTTTTT.

In DNA, the CDR3 is TGCACCAGCAGCCAAGATAGGAGGGGAAGATTGCGGGAGCAGTTCTTC. Translated: CTSSQDRRGRLREQFF. The chain recombines TRBV1 with TRBJ2-1; no DNA check was done on the table's D call, TRBD2. TRBV1 is tagged as a pseudogene. There are 16 residues in the CDR3.